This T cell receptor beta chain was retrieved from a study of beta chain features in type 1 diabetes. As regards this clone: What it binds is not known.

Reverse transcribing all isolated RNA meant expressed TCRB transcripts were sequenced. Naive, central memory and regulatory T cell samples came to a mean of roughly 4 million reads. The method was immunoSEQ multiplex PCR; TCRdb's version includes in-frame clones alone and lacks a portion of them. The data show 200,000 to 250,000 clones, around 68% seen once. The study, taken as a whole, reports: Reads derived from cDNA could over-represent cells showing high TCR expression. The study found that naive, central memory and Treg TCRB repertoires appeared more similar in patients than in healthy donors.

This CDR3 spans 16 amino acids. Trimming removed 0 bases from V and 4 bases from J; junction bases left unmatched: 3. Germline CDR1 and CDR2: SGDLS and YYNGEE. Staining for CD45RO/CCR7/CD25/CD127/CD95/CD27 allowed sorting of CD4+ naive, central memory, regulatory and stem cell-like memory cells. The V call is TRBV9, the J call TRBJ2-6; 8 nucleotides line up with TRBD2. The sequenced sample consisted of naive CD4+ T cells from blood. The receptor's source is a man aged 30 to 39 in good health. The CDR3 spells CASSVDAGGGANVLTF. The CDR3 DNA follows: TGTGCCAGCAGCGTAGATGCGGGGGGAGGGGCCAACGTCCTGACTTTC.